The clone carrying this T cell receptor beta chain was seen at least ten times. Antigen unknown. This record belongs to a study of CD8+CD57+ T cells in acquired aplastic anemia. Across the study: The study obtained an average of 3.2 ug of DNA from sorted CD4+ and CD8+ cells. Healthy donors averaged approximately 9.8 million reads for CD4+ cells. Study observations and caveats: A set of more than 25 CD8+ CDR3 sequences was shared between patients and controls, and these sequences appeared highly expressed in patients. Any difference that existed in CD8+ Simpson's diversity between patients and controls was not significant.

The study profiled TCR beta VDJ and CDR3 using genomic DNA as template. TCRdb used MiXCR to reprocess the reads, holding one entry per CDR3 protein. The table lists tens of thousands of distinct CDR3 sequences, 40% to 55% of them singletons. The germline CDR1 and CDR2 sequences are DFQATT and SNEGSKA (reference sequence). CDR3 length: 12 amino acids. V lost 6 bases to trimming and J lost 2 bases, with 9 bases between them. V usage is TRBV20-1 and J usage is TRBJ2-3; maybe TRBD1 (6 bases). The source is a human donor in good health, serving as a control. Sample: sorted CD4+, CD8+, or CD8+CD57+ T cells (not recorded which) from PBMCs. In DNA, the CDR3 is TGCAGTGCCCGGGACACCACAGATACGCAGTATTTT. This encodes CSARDTTDTQYF.